A single sample is the source of the 19 T cell receptor beta chains below, sequenced in a study of CD8+ T cells in alopecia areata. Sequencing used cDNA as its template, made by extracting RNA and reverse transcribing it. Assay: immunoSEQ multiplex PCR; the TCRdb copy retains only in-frame clones and omits some. The repertoire has 200,000 to 250,000 clones, approximately 57% of them found once; the top ten carry around 1.5%. Specified treatment: oral pan-JAK inhibitor, 5-10 mg twice daily. Sequenced here: CD4+ T cells sorted from blood, sampled at week 4, from a patient treated with tofacitinib. The origin of the receptors is a human donor with alopecia areata.

The genes are TRBV4-1 and TRBJ1-1; no firm D call. Germline V CDR1 and CDR2: MGHRA, YSYEKL. The CDR3 is 15 residues long. The V end lost 1 base, the J end lost 1 base, and 10 bases lay between the germline ends. CDR3 nucleotides: TGCGCCAGCAGCCAAGTCGACAAGGAGAACACTGAAGCTTTCTTT. Protein product: CASSQVDKENTEAFF.

The V and J genes are TRBV29-1 and TRBJ2-5; D not resolved. CDR3 size: 10 residues. Germline V gives CDR1 SQVTM, CDR2 ANQGSEA. Trimming took 5 bases from V and 7 from J, leaving 8 bases between them. The CDR3 nucleotides read TGCAGCGTTAGAGTACGGACCCAGTACTTC. This translates into CSVRVRTQYF.

The chain employs TRBV7-2 and TRBJ2-1; D is unresolved. CDR1 is SGHTA, CDR2 FQGNSA, per germline. The CDR3 covers 12 residues. The V end was cut by 2 bases, the J end by 10 bases, with 9 bases between. CDR3 nucleotide sequence: TGTGCCAGCAGCTTACCCTACGGGGAGCAGTTCTTC. Protein product: CASSLPYGEQFF.

This chain links TRBV19 with TRBJ2-1; no clear D. The germline V gene encodes CDR1 LNHDA and CDR2 SQIVND (reference sequence). V was clipped by 1 base and J by 3 bases, with 7 bases between them. There are 14 residues in the CDR3. The CDR3 bases are TGTGCCAGTAGTATAGGACTGATCTACAATGAGCAGTTCTTC. It specifies CASSIGLIYNEQFF.

The CDR3 DNA sequence: TGTGCCAGCAGTTCGAGACGGAAAAACACTGAAGCTTTCTTT. Translated: CASSSRRKNTEAFF. The chain has TRBV6-5 and TRBJ1-1, with D unresolved. V was shortened by 4 bases and J by 2 bases, with 11 bases between the two germline ends. The CDR3 consists of 14 residues. Looked up from germline, CDR1 is MNHEY and CDR2 is SVGAGI.

J is TRBJ1-1 and V is TRBV29-1; D is perhaps TRBD1 (5 bases). Germline V gene data show CDR1 as SQVTM and CDR2 as ANQGSEA. V lost 2 bases, J lost 1 base, and 11 bases lay in between. The CDR3 contains 14 residues. The CDR3: CSVETAGRNTEAFF. In DNA form, the CDR3 reads TGCAGCGTTGAAACCGCAGGGAGGAACACTGAAGCTTTCTTT. Supplemented by reference TRBV29-1 and TRBJ1-1, the full variable domain reads SAVISQKPSRDICQRGTSLTIQCQVDSQVTMMFWYRQQPGQSLTLIATANQGSEATYESGFVIDKFPISRPNLTFSTLTVSNMSPEDSSIYLCSVETAGRNTEAFFGQGTRLTVV.

This clone was observed a few times. The chain links TRBV4-3 to TRBJ1-4; no definite D call. Deletions cut 4 bases from V and 3 bases from J, with 18 bases between. In germline, CDR1 is LGHNA, CDR2 YSLEER. CDR3 length: 17 residues. The CDR3 sequence: CASSPRVGGGANEKLFF. CDR3 nucleotides: TGCGCCAGCAGCCCCCGGGTGGGAGGAGGTGCTAATGAAAAACTGTTTTTT.

The gene calls are TRBV7-3 and TRBJ2-3; D tentatively reads TRBD1 or TRBD2 (6 bases each). The CDR3 runs 16 residues. V was trimmed by 2 bases and J by 2 bases, leaving 14 bases between them. Looked up from germline, CDR1 is SGHTA and CDR2 is FQGTGA. The CDR3 DNA follows: TGTGCCAGCAGCTTACTCGGGGGCCAGGACACAGATACGCAGTATTTT. This encodes CASSLLGGQDTDTQYF.

The chain employs TRBV11-2 and TRBJ2-5, with 7 positions matching TRBD2. The last part of the DNA fits TRBJ2-7 better; the J call may be wrong. This CDR3 is 17 amino acids long. Germline CDR1 SGHAT, CDR2 FQNNGV. In DNA form, the CDR3 reads TGTGCCAGCAGCTTTAATCTAGCGGCCGCCAGCTCCTACGAGCAGTACTTC. Translated, it gives CASSFNLAAASSYEQYF.

The chain has TRBV5-6 and TRBJ2-4; the D is unclear. V dropped 1 base and J dropped 0 bases, with 11 bases sitting between them. The CDR3 spans 16 residues. Germline-derived CDR1 and CDR2 are SGHDT and YYEEEE. CDR3 in DNA: TGTGCCAGCAGCTTGATACAACTACTAGCCAAAAACATTCAGTACTTC. It codes for CASSLIQLLAKNIQYF.

The gene calls are TRBV6-6 and TRBJ2-7; TRBD2 aligns across 9 bases. In germline, CDR1 is MNHNY, CDR2 SVGAGI (reference sequence). The CDR3 is 15 amino acids. V dropped 6 bases and J dropped 3; count of bases not matched to a gene: 9. Written as DNA, the CDR3 is TGTGCCAGCAGCCACCCTAGCGGGGTTAGCTACGAGCAGTACTTC. It specifies CASSHPSGVSYEQYF.

V and J are TRBV10-3 and TRBJ1-1; possible D gene TRBD1, 6 bases. The CDR3 is 16 residues long. Trimming removed 0 bases at V and 0 bases at J, with 11 bases between. Germline V gene lookup returns CDR1 ENHRY and CDR2 SYGVKD. This CDR3 reads CAISESGGQLNTEAFF. CDR3 sequence (DNA): TGTGCCATCAGTGAGTCAGGGGGTCAACTGAACACTGAAGCTTTCTTT.

The V and J genes are TRBV7-3 and TRBJ2-3; D not certain. Trimming pared 2 bases from V and 4 bases from J, leaving 13 bases between. Germline V gives CDR1 SGHTA, CDR2 FQGTGA. The CDR3 sequence is 15 residues long. This CDR3 reads CASSLSPSTADTQYF. CDR3 DNA sequence: TGTGCCAGCAGCTTATCCCCCTCGACTGCAGATACGCAGTATTTT.

This clone turned up a few times. V usage is TRBV23-1 and J usage is TRBJ1-1, with 7 bases matching TRBD1. TRBV23-1 is an open reading frame, and its role is uncertain. The V and J ends lost 6 bases and 5 bases, in that order; junction bases with no gene match: 6. This CDR3 comprises 13 residues. The CDR3 region has the DNA TGCGCCAGCAGCAGGGGGATCGGGACTGAAGCTTTCTTT. As protein: CASSRGIGTEAFF.

The J gene is TRBJ2-1, the V gene TRBV11-2; D may correspond to TRBD1 or TRBD2 (5 bases each). Germline loops: CDR1 SGHAT, CDR2 FQNNGV. V dropped 3 bases and J dropped 10 bases, with 25 bases sitting between them. The CDR3 totals 17 residues. This CDR3 is CASSFFQTANIPGEQFF. The CDR3, as DNA: TGTGCCAGCAGCTTCTTCCAGACAGCCAATATCCCGGGGGAGCAGTTCTTC.

The CDR3 reads CACTNRGGKLFF. In nucleotides, the CDR3 is TGTGCCTGCACAAACAGGGGCGGAAAACTGTTTTTT. The chain couples TRBV30 to TRBJ1-4; TRBD1 matches at 7 bases. Germline V lookup: CDR1 GTSNPN, CDR2 SVGIG (reference sequence). The length of the CDR3 is 12 residues. V shed 6 bases, J shed 10 bases, and the junction held 8 bases outside the gene matches.

The chain couples TRBV5-1 to TRBJ2-1; D may be TRBD2 (6 bases). Germline CDR1 and CDR2: SGHRS and YFSETQ. The V end lost 4 bases, the J end lost 5 bases, and 13 bases lay between the germline ends. This CDR3 contains 14 residues. The CDR3 sequence: CASSPGLVNNEQFF. Here the CDR3 DNA reads TGCGCCAGCAGCCCGGGACTCGTTAACAATGAGCAGTTCTTC.

V gene TRBV23-1 combines with J gene TRBJ2-4, with D perhaps TRBD1 (6 bases). Being an ORF, TRBV23-1 has a function that is uncertain. This CDR3 contains 15 residues. Trimming took off 10 bases at V and 0 bases at J, with 16 bases between the two ends. In nucleotides, the CDR3 is TGCGCCATTCTGGACAGTGAAATAGCCAAAAACATTCAGTACTTC. This codes for CAILDSEIAKNIQYF.

The J gene is TRBJ2-7, the V gene TRBV4-3; D uncertain. CDR3 size: 12 residues. In germline, CDR1 is LGHNA, CDR2 YSLEER. The ends were cut back, 3 bases at V and 4 bases at J, with 7 bases in the middle. Here the CDR3 reads CASSQDQYEQYF. CDR3 nucleotide sequence: TGCGCCAGCAGCCAGGACCAGTACGAGCAGTACTTC.